The 14 T cell receptor beta chains reported below all come from one sample, sequenced in a study of T cell clones after liver transplantation. Profiling relied on immunoSEQ multiplex PCR, and the TCRdb table lists in-frame clones only, not all of them. The sample has 50,000 or so clones; 55% to 75% are singletons. Sequencing used CD4+ T cells from blood, obtained around 54 months after liver transplant. These TCRs come from a human patient who received a liver transplant. Some of these T cells may belong to the graft donor.

There are a few counts of this clone. The chain combines TRBV9 with TRBJ1-1; no reliable D call. The CDR3 covers 13 residues. The ends were cut back, 4 bases at V and 1 base at J, with 8 bases in the middle. Germline V gives CDR1 SGDLS, CDR2 YYNGEE. The DNA of the CDR3 is TGTGCCAGCAGCCCGCCGGGGAACACTGAAGCTTTCTTT. Translating it yields CASSPPGNTEAFF.

This clone was found a few times. The V call is TRBV19, the J call TRBJ1-5; a weak D match, TRBD1 (5 bases). This CDR3 region has 15 residues. Trimming took 3 bases from V and 2 from J, leaving 11 bases between them. CDR1 is LNHDA and CDR2 is SQIVND in the germline V gene (reference sequence). CDR3 bases: TGTGCCAGTAGTATTGGGCTAGGGGGCAATCAGCCCCAGCATTTT. This translates into CASSIGLGGNQPQHF.

The chain employs TRBV11-3 and TRBJ2-7; 7 nucleotides line up with TRBD1. V lost 3 bases, J lost 7 bases, and 6 bases stayed unmatched. CDR3 length: 13 residues. In germline, CDR1 is SGHNT, CDR2 YENEEA. CDR3 sequence (DNA): TGTGCCAGCAGCTTTGGGTCAGGGGGAGAGCAGTACTTC. This gives the protein CASSFGSGGEQYF.

The rearrangement joins TRBV25-1 to TRBJ1-3, with D maybe TRBD1 (5 bases). The CDR3 length is 16 residues. Trimming shortened V by 0 bases and J by 0 bases, and 9 bases separated the two germline ends. Germline loops: CDR1 MGHDK, CDR2 SYGVNS. The chain's CDR3 is CASSEYKGPSGNTIYF. The CDR3 region has the DNA TGTGCCAGCAGTGAATATAAGGGGCCCTCTGGAAACACCATATATTTT.

V gene TRBV30 combines with J gene TRBJ2-7, with D perhaps matching TRBD1 (5 bases). The CDR3 sequence is 12 residues long. Germline V gene sequence: CDR1 GTSNPN, CDR2 SVGIG (reference sequence). V was trimmed by 2 bases and J by 2 bases, leaving 7 bases between them. The CDR3 loop is CAWSLQAYEQYF. CDR3 in DNA: TGTGCCTGGAGTTTACAGGCCTACGAGCAGTACTTC.

This clone was picked up one time. The rearrangement links TRBV5-1 to TRBJ1-6, with D perhaps TRBD1 (6 bases). V lost 3 bases to trimming and J lost 6 bases, with 13 bases between them. Germline assignment: CDR1 SGHRS and CDR2 YFSETQ. The CDR3 consists of 15 residues. CDR3 coding DNA: TGCGCCAGCAGCTCCCTCGGGGGGGCTAATTCACCCCTCCACTTT. This translates into CASSSLGGANSPLHF.

The V and J genes are TRBV28 and TRBJ2-2; 10 bases line up with TRBD1. Germline V lookup: CDR1 MDHEN, CDR2 SYDVKM. This CDR3 is built from 14 residues. The junction had 3 bases not matched to a gene; V was cut back by 5 bases and J by 6 bases. As DNA, the CDR3 is TGTGCCAGCAGTCTGGACAGGGGGTCCGGGGAGCTGTTTTTT. It is translated as CASSLDRGSGELFF.

The V and J genes are TRBV28 and TRBJ1-2; maybe TRBD1 (6 bases). Germline V lookup: CDR1 MDHEN, CDR2 SYDVKM. The V end was cut by 8 bases, the J end by 3 bases, with 13 bases between. This CDR3 spans 13 amino acids. In nucleotides, the CDR3 is TGTGCCAGCCGCCCCGAGGGGGACTATGGCTACACCTTC. Its translation is CASRPEGDYGYTF.

This clone turned up a few times. V and J are TRBV6-1 and TRBJ2-5, with 7 bases fitting TRBD1. Germline trimming cut 6 bases from V and 4 bases from J; bases unmatched to any gene: 5. This CDR3 region has 13 residues. CDR1 and CDR2 (germline): MNHNS, SASEGT. CDR3 DNA sequence: TGTGCCAGCAGAGGAAGGGGGCGAGAGACCCAGTACTTC. This sequence encodes CASRGRGRETQYF.

V gene TRBV7-2 combines with J gene TRBJ2-3, with D hard to call. Per the germline V gene, CDR1 is SGHTA and CDR2 is FQGNSA. The ends were cut back, 1 base at V and 1 base at J, with 6 bases in the middle. The CDR3 length is 14 residues. CDR3 DNA: TGTGCCAGCAGCTTAGACGCTGGCACAGATACGCAGTATTTT. Its protein is CASSLDAGTDTQYF.

This chain connects TRBV9 to TRBJ1-4; D may be TRBD1 (5 bases). This CDR3 is 15 amino acids long. V shed 4 bases and J shed 8 bases, with 18 bases lying between them. The germline V gene encodes CDR1 SGDLS and CDR2 YYNGEE. CDR3 coding DNA: TGTGCCAGCAGCCCCCGACCGGGACTCCAAGAAAAACTGTTTTTT. It codes for CASSPRPGLQEKLFF.

The V and J genes are TRBV11-2 and TRBJ1-2; 8 nucleotides match TRBD1. Germline trimming cut 4 bases from V and 4 bases from J; bases unmatched to any gene: 17. The germline V gene has CDR1 SGHAT and CDR2 FQNNGV. The length of the CDR3 is 18 residues. The CDR3 coding sequence is TGTGCCAGCAGCTCGATTAGAGGGCCTTACAGGGGGACCTATGGCTACACCTTC. It yields the protein CASSSIRGPYRGTYGYTF. The full variable domain, with the rest looked up from reference TRBV11-2 and TRBJ1-2, is EAGVAQSPRYKIIEKRQSVAFWCNPISGHATLYWYQQILGQGPKLLIQFQNNGVVDDSQLPKDRFSAERLKGVDSTLKIQPAKLEDSAVYLCASSSIRGPYRGTYGYTFGSGTRLTVV.

This chain joins TRBV5-1 and TRBJ2-1; a weak D match, TRBD1 (6 bases). The V and J ends lost 0 bases and 5 bases respectively, with 15 bases between them. Germline assignment: CDR1 SGHRS and CDR2 YFSETQ. This CDR3 has 16 residues. The CDR3 loop reads CASSLDTGQSDNEQFF. For the CDR3, the DNA is TGCGCCAGCAGCTTGGATACGGGACAATCGGACAATGAGCAGTTCTTC.

In its sample, this clone was seen a few times. The chain links TRBV2 to TRBJ1-3, with TRBD1 matching over 8 bases. Germline CDR1 is SNHLY and CDR2 is FYNNEI. V lost 6 bases and J lost 0; bases outside the gene matches: 4. The CDR3 runs to 15 residues. In DNA form, the CDR3 reads TGTGCCAGCAGCCAACAGGGGGACTCTGGAAACACCATATATTTT. It specifies CASSQQGDSGNTIYF.